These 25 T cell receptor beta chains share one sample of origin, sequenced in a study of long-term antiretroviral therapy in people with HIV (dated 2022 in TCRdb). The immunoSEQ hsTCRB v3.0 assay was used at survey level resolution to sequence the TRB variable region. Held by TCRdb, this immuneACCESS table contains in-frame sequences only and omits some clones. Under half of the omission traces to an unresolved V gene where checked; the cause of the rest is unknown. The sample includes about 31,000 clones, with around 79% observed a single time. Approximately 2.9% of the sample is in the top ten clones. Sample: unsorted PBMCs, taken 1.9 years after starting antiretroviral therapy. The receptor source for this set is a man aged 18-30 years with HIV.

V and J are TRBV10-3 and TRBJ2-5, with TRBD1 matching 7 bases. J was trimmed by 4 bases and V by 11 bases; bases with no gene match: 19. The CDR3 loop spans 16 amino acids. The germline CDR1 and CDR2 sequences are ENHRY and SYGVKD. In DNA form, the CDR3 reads TGTGCCCCACCAAAACCTCGTGGGACAGCAAGAGAGACCCAGTACTTC. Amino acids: CAPPKPRGTARETQYF.

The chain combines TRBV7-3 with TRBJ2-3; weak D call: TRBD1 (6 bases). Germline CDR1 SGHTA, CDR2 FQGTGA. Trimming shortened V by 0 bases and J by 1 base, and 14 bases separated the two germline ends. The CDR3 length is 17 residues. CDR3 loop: CASSLTAVGAGTDTQYF. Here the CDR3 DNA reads TGTGCCAGCAGCTTAACGGCTGTGGGGGCTGGCACAGATACGCAGTATTTT. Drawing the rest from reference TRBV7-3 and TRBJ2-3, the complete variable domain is GAGVSQTPSNKVTEKGKYVELRCDPISGHTALYWYRQSLGQGPEFLIYFQGTGAADDSGLPNDRFFAVRPEGSVSTLKIQRTERGDSAVYLCASSLTAVGAGTDTQYFGPGTRLTVL.

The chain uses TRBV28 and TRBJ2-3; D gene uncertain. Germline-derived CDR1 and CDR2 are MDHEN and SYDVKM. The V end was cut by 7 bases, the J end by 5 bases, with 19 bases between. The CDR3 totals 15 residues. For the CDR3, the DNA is TGTGCCAGCAATGGTGAGCTTGGTGTGAGAGATACGCAGTATTTT. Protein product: CASNGELGVRDTQYF.

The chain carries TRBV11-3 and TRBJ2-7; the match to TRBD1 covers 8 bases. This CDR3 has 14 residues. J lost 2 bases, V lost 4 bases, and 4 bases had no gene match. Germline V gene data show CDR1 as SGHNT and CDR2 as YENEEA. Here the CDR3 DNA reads TGTGCCAGCAGCTCCCGGGACAGGACCTACGAGCAGTACTTC. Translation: CASSSRDRTYEQYF.

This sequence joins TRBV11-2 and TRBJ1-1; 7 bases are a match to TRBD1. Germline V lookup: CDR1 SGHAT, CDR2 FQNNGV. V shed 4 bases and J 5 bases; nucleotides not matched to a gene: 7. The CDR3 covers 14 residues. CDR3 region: CASSSTGRDTEAFF. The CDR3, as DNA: TGTGCCAGCAGCTCGACAGGGCGAGATACTGAAGCTTTCTTT.

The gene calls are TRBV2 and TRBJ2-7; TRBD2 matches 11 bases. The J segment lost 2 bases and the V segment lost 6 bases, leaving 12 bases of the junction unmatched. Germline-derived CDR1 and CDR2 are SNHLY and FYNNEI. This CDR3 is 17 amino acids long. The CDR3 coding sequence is TGTGCCAGCAGCGTCCCCTCGGGACTAGCGGAGACCTACGAGCAGTACGTC. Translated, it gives CASSVPSGLAETYEQYV.

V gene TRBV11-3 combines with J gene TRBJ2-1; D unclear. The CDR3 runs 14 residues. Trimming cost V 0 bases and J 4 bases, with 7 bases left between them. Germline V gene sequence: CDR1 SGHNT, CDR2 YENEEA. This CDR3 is CASSLEGGYNEQFF. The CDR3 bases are TGTGCCAGCAGCTTAGAAGGTGGATACAATGAGCAGTTCTTC.

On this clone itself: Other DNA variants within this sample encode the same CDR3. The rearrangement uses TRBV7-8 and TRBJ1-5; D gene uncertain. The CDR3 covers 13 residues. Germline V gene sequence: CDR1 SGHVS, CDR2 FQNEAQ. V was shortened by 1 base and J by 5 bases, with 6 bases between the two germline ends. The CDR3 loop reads CASSLVRDQPQHF. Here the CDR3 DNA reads TGTGCCAGCAGCTTAGTTAGGGATCAGCCCCAGCATTTT.

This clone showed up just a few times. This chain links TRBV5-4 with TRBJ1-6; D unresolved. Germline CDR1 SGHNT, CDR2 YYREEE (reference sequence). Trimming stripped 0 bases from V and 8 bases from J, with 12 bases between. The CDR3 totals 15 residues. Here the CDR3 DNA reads TGTGCCAGCAGCTTGGAGATGGGGAGGGATTCACCCCTCCACTTT. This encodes CASSLEMGRDSPLHF.

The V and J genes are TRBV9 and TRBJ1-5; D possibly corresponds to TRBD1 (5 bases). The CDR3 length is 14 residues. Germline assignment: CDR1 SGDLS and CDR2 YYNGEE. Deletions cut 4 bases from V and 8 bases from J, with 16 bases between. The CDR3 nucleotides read TGTGCCAGCAGCTTGGGACCTTCGGGGGAGCCCCAGCATTTT. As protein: CASSLGPSGEPQHF.

This chain's CDR3 is CASSVSGSNQPQHF. CDR3 sequence (DNA): TGTGCCAGCAGCGTAAGTGGGAGCAATCAGCCCCAGCATTTT. The V and J genes are TRBV9 and TRBJ1-5; no clear D gene. Germline loops: CDR1 SGDLS, CDR2 YYNGEE. V shed 1 base and J shed 1 base, with 6 bases lying between them. This CDR3 comprises 14 residues.

CDR3: CASSFRGSANEKLFF. CDR3 nucleotide sequence: TGTGCCAGCAGCTTTCGGGGCAGCGCTAATGAAAAACTGTTTTTT. This rearrangement joins TRBV7-8 to TRBJ1-4, with a tentative D call TRBD1 (5 bases). Germline V CDR1 and CDR2: SGHVS, FQNEAQ. CDR3 size: 15 residues. Trimming left V 3 bases short and J 3 bases short, with 11 bases between.

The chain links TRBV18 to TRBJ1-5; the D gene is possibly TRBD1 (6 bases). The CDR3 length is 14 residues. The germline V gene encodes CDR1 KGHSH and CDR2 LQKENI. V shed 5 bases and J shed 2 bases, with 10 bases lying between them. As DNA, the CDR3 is TGTGCCAGCTCAGTGGGGGCTGGCAATCAGCCCCAGCATTTT. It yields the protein CASSVGAGNQPQHF.

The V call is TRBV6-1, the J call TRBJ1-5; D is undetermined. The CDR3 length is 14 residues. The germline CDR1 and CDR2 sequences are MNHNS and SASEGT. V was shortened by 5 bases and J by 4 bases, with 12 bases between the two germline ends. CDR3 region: CASSSGSVNQPQHF. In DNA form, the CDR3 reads TGTGCCAGCAGTTCCGGTAGCGTGAATCAGCCCCAGCATTTT.

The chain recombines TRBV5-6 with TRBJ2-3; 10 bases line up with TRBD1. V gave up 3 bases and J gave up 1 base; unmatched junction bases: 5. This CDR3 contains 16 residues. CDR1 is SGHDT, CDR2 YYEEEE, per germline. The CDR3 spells CASSYRDRGRTDTQYF. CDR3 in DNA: TGTGCCAGCAGCTACCGGGACAGGGGCCGCACAGATACGCAGTATTTT.

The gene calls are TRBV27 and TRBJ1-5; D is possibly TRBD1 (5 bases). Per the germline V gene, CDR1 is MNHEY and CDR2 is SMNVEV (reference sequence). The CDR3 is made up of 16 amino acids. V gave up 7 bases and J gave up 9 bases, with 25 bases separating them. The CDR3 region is CASNPFGGGEDRPQHF. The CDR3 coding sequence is TGTGCCAGCAACCCCTTTGGGGGAGGTGAGGATAGGCCCCAGCATTTT.

DNA for the CDR3: TGTGCCAGCAGCGCGGGACAGTACGGGGAGCTGTTTTTT. Residues: CASSAGQYGELFF. The rearrangement links TRBV7-9 to TRBJ2-2, with a possible D match to TRBD1 (7 bases). Germline CDR1 and CDR2: SEHNR and FQNEAQ (reference sequence). The CDR3 contains 13 residues. V shed 5 bases and J shed 7 bases, with 11 bases lying between them.

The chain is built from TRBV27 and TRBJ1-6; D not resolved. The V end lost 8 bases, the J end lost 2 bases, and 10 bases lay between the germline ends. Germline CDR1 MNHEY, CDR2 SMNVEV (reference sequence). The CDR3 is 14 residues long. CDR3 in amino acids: CASRALPYNSPLHF. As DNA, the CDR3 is TGTGCCAGCCGGGCATTGCCCTATAATTCACCCCTCCACTTT.

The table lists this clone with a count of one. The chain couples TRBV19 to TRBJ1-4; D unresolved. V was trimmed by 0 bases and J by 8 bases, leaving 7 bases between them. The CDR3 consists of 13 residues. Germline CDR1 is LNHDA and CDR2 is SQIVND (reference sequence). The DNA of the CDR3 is TGTGCCAGTAGTATAGATCAGGAGGAAAAACTGTTTTTT. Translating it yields CASSIDQEEKLFF.

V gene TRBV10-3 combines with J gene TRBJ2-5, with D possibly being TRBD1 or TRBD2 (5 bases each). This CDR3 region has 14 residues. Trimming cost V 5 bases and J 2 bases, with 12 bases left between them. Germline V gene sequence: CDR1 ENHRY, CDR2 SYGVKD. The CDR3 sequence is CAISPPGPQETQYF. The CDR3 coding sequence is TGTGCCATCAGTCCTCCGGGACCACAAGAGACCCAGTACTTC.

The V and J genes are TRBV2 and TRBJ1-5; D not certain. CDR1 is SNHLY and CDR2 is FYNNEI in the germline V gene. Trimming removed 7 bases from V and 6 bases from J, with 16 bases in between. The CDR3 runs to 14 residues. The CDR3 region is CASMMEESAQPQHF. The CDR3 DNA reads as TGTGCCAGCATGATGGAGGAATCGGCTCAGCCCCAGCATTTT.

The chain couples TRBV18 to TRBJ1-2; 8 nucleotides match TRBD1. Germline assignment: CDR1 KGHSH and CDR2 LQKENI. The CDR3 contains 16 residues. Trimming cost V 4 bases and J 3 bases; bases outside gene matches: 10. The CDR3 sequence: CASSRDTGGRDYGYTF. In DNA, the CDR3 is TGTGCCAGCTCACGCGATACAGGGGGAAGGGACTATGGCTACACCTTC. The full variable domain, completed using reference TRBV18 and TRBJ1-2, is NAGVMQNPRHLVRRRGQEARLRCSPMKGHSHVYWYRQLPEEGLKFMVYLQKENIIDESGMPKERFSAEFPKEGPSILRIQQVVRGDSAAYFCASSRDTGGRDYGYTFGSGTRLTVV.

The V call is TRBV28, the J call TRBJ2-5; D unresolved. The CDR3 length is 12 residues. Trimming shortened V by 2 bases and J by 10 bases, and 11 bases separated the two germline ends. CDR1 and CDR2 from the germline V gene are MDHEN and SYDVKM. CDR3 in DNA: TGTGCCAGCAGTTTAAATGTGTGGGACCAGTACTTC. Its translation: CASSLNVWDQYF.

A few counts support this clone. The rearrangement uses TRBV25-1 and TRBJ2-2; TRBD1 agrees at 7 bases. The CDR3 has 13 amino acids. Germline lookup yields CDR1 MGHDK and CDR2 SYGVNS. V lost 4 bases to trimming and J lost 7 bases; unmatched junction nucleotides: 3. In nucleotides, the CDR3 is TGTGCCAGCAGTGCGAGACAGGGCGGGGAGCTGTTTTTT. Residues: CASSARQGGELFF.

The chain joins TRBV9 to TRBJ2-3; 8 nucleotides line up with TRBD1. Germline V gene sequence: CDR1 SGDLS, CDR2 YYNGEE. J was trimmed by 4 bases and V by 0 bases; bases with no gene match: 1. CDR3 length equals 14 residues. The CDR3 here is CASSVADRADTQYF. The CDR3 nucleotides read TGTGCCAGCAGCGTAGCGGACAGGGCAGATACGCAGTATTTT.